Each of the 30 T cell receptor beta chains below was sequenced from the same sample in a study of patients and donors after allogeneic stem cell transplantation. TCRdb independently ran MiXCR on the RT-PCR reads; one entry per CDR3 protein. Among 800,000 to 1,000,000 distinct CDR3 sequences listed, about 20% were seen once. Sequences were obtained from blood, either unsorted or a sorted T cell fraction (not recorded which). The receptors derive from a human donor who was either an allogeneic HSCT recipient or a stem cell or donor lymphocyte infusion donor (not recorded which). It is not recorded whose cells these are; they may come from a transplant donor.

In its sample, this clonotype was seen a few times. The rearrangement uses TRBV9 and TRBJ2-4, with 7 bases that match TRBD1. With 3 bases clipped from V and 5 bases from J, the junction kept 5 bases outside the gene matches. This CDR3 region has 14 residues. Germline-derived CDR1 and CDR2 are SGDLS and YYNGEE. In nucleotides, the CDR3 is TGTGCCAGCAGCGAGGGACAGCAGGAAAACATTCAGTACTTC. Protein product: CASSEGQQENIQYF.

This clonotype was recorded many times. J is TRBJ2-5 and V is TRBV12-3 or TRBV12-4; 8 positions agree with TRBD1. The CDR3 sequence is 13 residues long. Trimming took 6 bases from V and 5 from J; bases not matched to a gene: 5. The CDR3 loop reads CASSRQGMETQYF. The CDR3 DNA follows: TGTGCCAGCAGCAGACAGGGGATGGAGACCCAGTACTTC.

The chain carries TRBV5-1 and TRBJ2-3; 12 positions match TRBD2. The CDR3 consists of 16 residues. Looked up from germline, CDR1 is SGHRS and CDR2 is YFSETQ. Losses at the gene ends were 4 bases for V and 4 bases for J; bases not matched to a gene: 7. DNA of the CDR3: TGCGCCAGCAGCAGACTAGCGGGAGAGTCCGCAGATACGCAGTATTTT. Translated, it gives CASSRLAGESADTQYF.

The genes are TRBV20-1 and TRBJ1-1; 10 bases are shared with TRBD1. Trimming took 6 bases from V and 5 from J; bases not matched to a gene: 6. The CDR3 is made up of 13 amino acids. Germline CDR1 is DFQATT and CDR2 is SNEGSKA (reference sequence). CDR3 sequence: CSAMGQGLTEAFF. The CDR3 DNA reads as TGCAGTGCGATGGGACAGGGGCTGACTGAAGCTTTCTTT.

This clonotype was detected many times. The rearrangement uses TRBV12-3 or TRBV12-4 and TRBJ2-7; tentatively, D is TRBD2 (5 bases). Trimming removed 6 bases from V and 2 bases from J, with 20 bases in between. The CDR3 loop spans 16 amino acids. CDR3 amino acids: CASSLGASGRPYEQYF. Written as DNA, the CDR3 is TGTGCCAGCAGCTTGGGTGCAAGCGGCCGTCCCTACGAGCAGTACTTC.

This clonotype was seen only a few times. The chain carries TRBV9 and TRBJ1-2; a possible D gene is TRBD1 (6 bases). The CDR3 covers 12 residues. The V end was cut by 0 bases, the J end by 7 bases, with 7 bases between. Germline-derived CDR1 and CDR2 are SGDLS and YYNGEE. This CDR3 reads CASSVVGGGYTF. The CDR3 DNA reads TGTGCCAGCAGCGTAGTAGGGGGTGGCTACACCTTC.

The rearrangement links TRBV27 to TRBJ2-7; TRBD1 matches at 7 bases. The germline V gene encodes CDR1 MNHEY and CDR2 SMNVEV (reference sequence). J gave up 5 bases and V 4 bases, and 5 bases lay outside the gene matches. The CDR3 covers 13 residues. The CDR3 region has the DNA TGTGCCAGCAGTTCCTCGACAGGGAACGAGCAGTACTTC. This codes for CASSSSTGNEQYF.

Ten or more counts support this clonotype. The chain couples TRBV5-1 to TRBJ2-3, with a weak D call TRBD1 (6 bases). Trimming stripped 1 base from V and 5 bases from J, with 11 bases between. CDR1 is SGHRS and CDR2 is YFSETQ in the germline V gene. The CDR3 runs 14 residues. CDR3 DNA sequence: TGCGCCAGCAGCTTGCCAAGGGGGATAGATACGCAGTATTTT. This gives the protein CASSLPRGIDTQYF.

J is TRBJ2-1 and V is TRBV4-3, with TRBD2 as a possible D gene (6 bases). The germline V gene has CDR1 LGHNA and CDR2 YSLEER. The CDR3 has 17 amino acids. V was trimmed by 4 bases and J by 0 bases, leaving 16 bases between them. In DNA, the CDR3 is TGCGCCAGCAGCCCCGGCAGCGGGCCTAGCTCCTACAATGAGCAGTTCTTC. Amino acid sequence: CASSPGSGPSSYNEQFF.

The chain has TRBV27 and TRBJ1-1; D uncertain. The V gene lost 6 bases and the J gene lost 5 bases, with 13 bases spanning the gap. This CDR3 has 13 amino acids. Germline V gene sequence: CDR1 MNHEY, CDR2 SMNVEV (reference sequence). The CDR3 nucleotides are TGTGCCAGCAGCCGACCGGGTTGGACTGAAGCTTTCTTT. It encodes CASSRPGWTEAFF.

The chain joins TRBV27 to TRBJ2-5, with D unresolved. The CDR3 is made up of 14 amino acids. V was shortened by 5 bases and J by 5 bases, with 15 bases between the two germline ends. Germline assignment: CDR1 MNHEY and CDR2 SMNVEV (reference sequence). The CDR3 DNA sequence: TGTGCCAGCAGTCCCGTGACATCTCGGGAGACCCAGTACTTC. Residues: CASSPVTSRETQYF.

This clonotype was seen a handful of times. The rearrangement links TRBV29-1 to TRBJ2-1, with D perhaps matching TRBD1 (5 bases). Germline CDR1 is SQVTM and CDR2 is ANQGSEA. With 4 bases removed from V and 8 bases from J, the gap between germline ends came to 12 bases. There are 12 residues in the CDR3. The CDR3 DNA reads TGCAGCGTTGTGGGGCCTTGGGATGAGCAGTTCTTC. Amino acid sequence: CSVVGPWDEQFF.

The chain combines TRBV2 with TRBJ1-1, with 12 nucleotides matching TRBD1. The germline V gene encodes CDR1 SNHLY and CDR2 FYNNEI. The CDR3 length is 17 residues. The V gene end was trimmed by 7 bases and the J gene end by 4 bases; junction bases not matched to a gene: 13. The CDR3 sequence: CASTPGQGALPGTEAFF. In DNA form, the CDR3 reads TGTGCCAGCACCCCGGGACAGGGGGCCCTTCCGGGCACTGAAGCTTTCTTT.

This clonotype was seen only a few times. CDR3 amino acids: CSARESGQGLQEAFF. The CDR3 region has the DNA TGCAGTGCTAGAGAGTCGGGACAGGGGTTGCAAGAAGCTTTCTTT. The V gene is TRBV20-1, the J gene TRBJ1-1; 10 nucleotides align to TRBD1. The CDR3 has 15 amino acids. Germline-derived CDR1 and CDR2 are DFQATT and SNEGSKA (reference sequence). V trimming: 0 bases; J trimming: 8 bases; junction bases outside the gene matches: 9.

This chain uses TRBV7-2 with TRBJ1-6; D uncertain. The CDR3 has 15 residues. V was clipped by 2 bases and J by 4 bases, with 9 bases between them. Germline lookup yields CDR1 SGHTA and CDR2 FQGNSA. The CDR3 coding sequence is TGTGCCAGCAGCTTAATGGGTGATTATAATTCACCCCTCCACTTT. This codes for CASSLMGDYNSPLHF.

This clonotype occurred a few times. This sequence joins TRBV29-1 and TRBJ2-1; 11 bases line up with TRBD2. This CDR3 contains 12 residues. V lost 7 bases to trimming and J lost 10 bases; unmatched junction nucleotides: 6. Germline V gives CDR1 SQVTM, CDR2 ANQGSEA. The DNA for the CDR3 is TGCAGCGGGACTAGCGGGCAACAGGAGCAGTTCTTC. This encodes CSGTSGQQEQFF.

This clonotype was observed a few times. The V gene is TRBV6-1, the J gene TRBJ1-6; 10 nucleotides align to TRBD1. J gave up 7 bases and V 3 bases, and 6 bases lay outside the gene matches. Germline V CDR1 and CDR2: MNHNS, SASEGT. CDR3 length: 16 residues. CDR3 loop: CASSDTGTGANSPLHF. Here the CDR3 DNA reads TGTGCCAGCAGTGATACCGGGACAGGGGCCAATTCACCCCTCCACTTT.

The chain links TRBV7-9 to TRBJ2-7; D is undetermined. Per germline, CDR1 SEHNR and CDR2 FQNEAQ (reference sequence). The CDR3 totals 10 residues. V lost 5 bases, J lost 10 bases, and 9 bases lay in between. CDR3 sequence: CASSGFEQYF. CDR3 DNA: TGTGCCAGCAGCGGGTTCGAACAGTACTTC.

This clonotype was seen ten or more times. The gene calls are TRBV12-3 or TRBV12-4 and TRBJ2-7; 10 bases fit TRBD1. J gave up 1 base and V 3 bases, and 3 bases lay outside the gene matches. The CDR3 covers 15 residues. This CDR3 is CASSLDRGESYEQYF. For the CDR3, the DNA is TGTGCCAGCAGTTTGGACAGGGGGGAGTCCTACGAGCAGTACTTC.

This clonotype appeared a few times. The rearrangement joins TRBV28 to TRBJ1-2; D gene unclear. CDR1 is MDHEN, CDR2 SYDVKM, per germline. V lost 1 base, J lost 7 bases, and 13 bases lay in between. CDR3 length equals 14 residues. CDR3 in DNA: TGTGCCAGCAGTTTATTAGGTCTCGTATCTGGCTACACCTTC. Its protein is CASSLLGLVSGYTF.

This clonotype was seen a handful of times. This chain uses TRBV5-1 with TRBJ2-5; D is unclear. Between the trimmed V and J ends, which lost 0 bases and 9 bases, there was a span of 9 bases. Germline CDR1 SGHRS, CDR2 YFSETQ. This CDR3 spans 12 amino acids. The CDR3: CASSLDFRAQYF. The CDR3 DNA is TGCGCCAGCAGCTTGGATTTTCGGGCCCAGTACTTC.

This clonotype was picked up many times. The chain links TRBV4-1 to TRBJ1-2; D may be TRBD1 (6 bases). This CDR3 has 15 residues. The germline V and J ends were trimmed by 4 bases and 3 bases, with 15 bases remaining between them. Germline CDR1 MGHRA, CDR2 YSYEKL. The CDR3 region has the DNA TGCGCCAGCAGCCTAGAACAGGGAATCCACTATGGCTACACCTTC. It specifies CASSLEQGIHYGYTF.

This rearrangement joins TRBV6-1 to TRBJ1-2; 7 bases are shared with TRBD1. From germline, CDR1 is MNHNS and CDR2 SASEGT. The CDR3 contains 16 residues. V lost 10 bases and J lost 4; bases outside the gene matches: 18. The CDR3 reads CATIRNRGRGPYGYTF. DNA of the CDR3: TGTGCCACCATACGGAATAGGGGGCGAGGCCCCTATGGCTACACCTTC.

This clonotype was counted only a few times. V is TRBV6-1 and J is TRBJ2-5; 12 nucleotides line up with TRBD2. The CDR3 spans 17 residues. V was pared by 1 base and J by 5 bases, with 8 bases of the junction left unmatched. Germline V lookup: CDR1 MNHNS, CDR2 SASEGT. CDR3 DNA sequence: TGTGCCAGCAGTGAAGTATCTAGCGGGGGGGCTAGGGAGACCCAGTACTTC. It translates to CASSEVSSGGARETQYF.

This clonotype was picked up one time. The V call is TRBV24-1, the J call TRBJ2-1, with D tentatively TRBD1 (6 bases). The CDR3 runs to 15 residues. The ends were cut back, 1 base at V and 7 bases at J, with 13 bases in the middle. Germline V CDR1 and CDR2: KGHDR, SFDVKD. The CDR3 nucleotides are TGTGCCACCAGTGATTTTAGGTTAGGGGGTAATGAGCAGTTCTTC. It codes for CATSDFRLGGNEQFF.

The rearrangement joins TRBV6-5 to TRBJ2-3; tentative D call: TRBD2 (6 bases). Germline assignment: CDR1 MNHEY and CDR2 SVGAGI. Trimming shortened V by 2 bases and J by 0 bases, and 12 bases separated the two germline ends. CDR3 size: 16 residues. This CDR3 reads CASSYGGRSSTDTQYF. The CDR3, as DNA: TGTGCCAGCAGTTACGGGGGGAGATCTAGCACAGATACGCAGTATTTT.

The chain joins TRBV7-2 to TRBJ2-7; 9 positions match TRBD1. Per the germline V gene, CDR1 is SGHTA and CDR2 is FQGNSA. This CDR3 contains 14 residues. With 5 bases clipped from V and 5 bases from J, the junction kept 7 bases outside the gene matches. CDR3 DNA: TGTGCCAGCAGCGCCGGGACAGGGTTCCACGAGCAGTACTTC. It codes for CASSAGTGFHEQYF.

The chain links TRBV7-8 to TRBJ1-3; possible D gene TRBD1, 5 bases. V was trimmed by 2 bases and J by 3 bases, leaving 11 bases between them. This CDR3 has 15 amino acids. Germline CDR1 and CDR2: SGHVS and FQNEAQ. CDR3 DNA: TGTGCCAGCAGCTTACAAGGGGTTCTTGGAAACACCATATATTTT. This sequence encodes CASSLQGVLGNTIYF.

This clonotype showed up just a few times. The chain uses TRBV6-5 and TRBJ2-2; 7 nucleotides match TRBD1. The V segment lost 0 bases and the J segment 1 base; nucleotides outside the gene matches: 2. Germline V gene data show CDR1 as MNHEY and CDR2 as SVGAGI. The CDR3 consists of 16 residues. The CDR3 sequence is CASSYSNRGNTGELFF. DNA for the CDR3: TGTGCCAGCAGTTACTCAAACAGGGGGAACACCGGGGAGCTGTTTTTT.

This clonotype has only a few counts. This chain joins TRBV20-1 and TRBJ2-3; D possibly corresponds to TRBD1 (5 bases). Between the trimmed V and J ends, which lost 5 bases and 2 bases, there was a span of 11 bases. CDR1 and CDR2 from the germline V gene are DFQATT and SNEGSKA (reference sequence). The CDR3 contains 13 residues. DNA of the CDR3: TGCAGTGCTTTTCAGGGATACACAGATACGCAGTATTTT. Amino acids: CSAFQGYTDTQYF.